This passage covers 29 T cell receptor beta chains from one sample sequenced in a study of shared clonotypes between healthy human individuals. Profiling relied on immunoSEQ multiplex PCR, and the TCRdb table lists in-frame clones only, not all of them. The sample holds a few million clones, approximately 92% seen once. Sequenced material: naive CD4+ T cells sorted from blood. The sample's subset: CD45RA+ positively selected. The source is a man aged 18 to 30 in good health.

This chain joins TRBV4-2 and TRBJ1-5; D not certain. V gave up 0 bases and J gave up 1 base, with 7 bases separating them. In germline, CDR1 is LGHNA, CDR2 YNFKEQ. There are 15 residues in the CDR3. DNA of the CDR3: TGTGCCAGCAGCCAAGATAAACAGAGCAATCAGCCCCAGCATTTT. It encodes CASSQDKQSNQPQHF.

The rearrangement links TRBV6-1 to TRBJ1-3; D not resolved. In germline, CDR1 is MNHNS, CDR2 SASEGT. V dropped 7 bases and J dropped 0 bases, with 7 bases sitting between them. The CDR3 has 13 amino acids. The chain's CDR3 is CASILHSGNTIYF. CDR3 nucleotides: TGTGCCAGCATTCTACACTCTGGAAACACCATATATTTT.

The rearrangement links TRBV2 to TRBJ2-2, with a possible D match to TRBD2 (5 bases). The germline V gene has CDR1 SNHLY and CDR2 FYNNEI. The CDR3 covers 15 residues. The ends were cut back, 0 bases at V and 6 bases at J, with 11 bases in the middle. The CDR3 bases are TGTGCCAGCAGTGAAGCCCTAGTGAGGGCCGGGGAGCTGTTTTTT. This translates into CASSEALVRAGELFF.

The V call is TRBV5-5, the J call TRBJ1-6; perhaps TRBD1 as D (6 bases). Germline CDR1 is SGHKS and CDR2 is YYEKEE (reference sequence). The V end lost 2 bases, the J end lost 5 bases, and 8 bases lay between the germline ends. The CDR3 spans 14 residues. The CDR3 nucleotides read TGTGCCAGCAGCTTCGCAGGGGATAATTCACCCCTCCACTTT. Translating gives CASSFAGDNSPLHF. Based on the CDR3 plus reference TRBV5-5 and TRBJ1-6, the full variable domain is DAGVTQSPTHLIKTRGQQVTLRCSPISGHKSVSWYQQVLGQGPQFIFQYYEKEERGRGNFPDRFSARQFPNYSSELNVNALLLGDSALYLCASSFAGDNSPLHFGNGTRLTVT.

The chain uses TRBV5-8 and TRBJ2-2, with a weak D call TRBD1 (6 bases). In germline, CDR1 is SGHTS, CDR2 YDEGEE. The CDR3 runs to 15 residues. Trimming left V 2 bases short and J 3 bases short, with 11 bases between. The CDR3 bases are TGTGCCAGCAGCTTCACAGGGAGTTACACCGGGGAGCTGTTTTTT. It is translated as CASSFTGSYTGELFF.

The chain couples TRBV19 to TRBJ1-1; a weak D match, TRBD1 (5 bases). The CDR3 totals 16 residues. V was trimmed by 1 base and J by 1 base, leaving 13 bases between them. Per germline, CDR1 LNHDA and CDR2 SQIVND (reference sequence). Written as DNA, the CDR3 is TGTGCCAGTAGTATAGGAGGGGTGGGTGGGAACACTGAAGCTTTCTTT. This encodes CASSIGGVGGNTEAFF.

The genes are TRBV6-5 and TRBJ1-5, with 12 bases fitting TRBD1. The germline V gene has CDR1 MNHEY and CDR2 SVGAGI. Trimming took 6 bases from V and 7 from J; bases not matched to a gene: 4. The CDR3 consists of 14 residues. The CDR3 DNA follows: TGTGCCAGCAGCCGGGGACAGGGGGCACAGCCCCAGCATTTT. It is translated as CASSRGQGAQPQHF.

The rearrangement joins TRBV29-1 to TRBJ1-6; TRBD1 might be the D (6 bases). Germline-derived CDR1 and CDR2 are SQVTM and ANQGSEA. Trimming removed 6 bases at V and 8 bases at J, with 17 bases between. This CDR3 is built from 14 residues. This CDR3 reads CSVQEGGQDSPLHF. The CDR3 DNA follows: TGCAGCGTCCAGGAGGGGGGACAAGATTCACCCCTCCACTTT.

V usage is TRBV5-1 and J usage is TRBJ2-5, with TRBD2 matching 12 bases. With V trimmed by 4 bases and J by 4 bases, 8 bases remained unmatched. The germline gives CDR1 SGHRS, CDR2 YFSETQ. This CDR3 is 16 amino acids long. CDR3 loop: CASSGSSGGAAETQYF. DNA of the CDR3: TGCGCCAGCAGCGGATCTAGCGGGGGGGCCGCAGAGACCCAGTACTTC.

V is TRBV5-1 and J is TRBJ2-3, with D perhaps TRBD1 (6 bases). The CDR3 is 15 residues long. V dropped 4 bases and J dropped 2 bases, with 14 bases sitting between them. Looked up from germline, CDR1 is SGHRS and CDR2 is YFSETQ. CDR3 amino acids: CASSIPTGITDTQYF. As DNA, the CDR3 is TGCGCCAGCAGCATTCCGACAGGCATCACAGATACGCAGTATTTT.

As concerns this clone: The sample has other DNA sequences that encode this CDR3 too. The J gene is TRBJ1-4, the V gene TRBV7-2; the match to TRBD1 covers 8 bases. The germline gives CDR1 SGHTA, CDR2 FQGNSA. The CDR3 extends over 14 amino acids. The trim removed 1 base at V and 5 bases at J, leaving 0 bases unmatched. CDR3 residues: CASSLDRGNEKLFF. The DNA of the CDR3 is TGTGCCAGCAGCTTAGACAGGGGGAATGAAAAACTGTTTTTT.

In its sample, this clone was seen once. The CDR3 bases are TGCGCCAGCAGGGGACAGGGGGAATTGAACACTGAAGCTTTCTTT. The encoded protein is CASRGQGELNTEAFF. The V and J genes are TRBV5-1 and TRBJ1-1; 11 nucleotides match TRBD1. Germline V gives CDR1 SGHRS, CDR2 YFSETQ. V lost 5 bases, J lost 0 bases, and 3 bases stayed unmatched. The CDR3 runs 15 residues.

CDR3 loop: CASSLPTVNTEAFF. CDR3 DNA sequence: TGCGCCAGCAGCTTGCCGACAGTCAACACTGAAGCTTTCTTT. This chain uses TRBV5-1 with TRBJ1-1, with D possibly TRBD1 on 5 matching bases. Germline V lookup: CDR1 SGHRS, CDR2 YFSETQ. The ends were cut back, 1 base at V and 2 bases at J, with 9 bases in the middle. CDR3 length: 14 residues.

The chain is built from TRBV2 and TRBJ2-3; perhaps TRBD2 as D (6 bases). The V gene's germline CDR1 is SNHLY and CDR2 FYNNEI. The CDR3 is made up of 15 amino acids. The ends were cut back, 7 bases at V and 0 bases at J, with 14 bases in the middle. CDR3 protein: CASKLGGTSTDTQYF. The CDR3 DNA reads TGTGCCAGCAAACTCGGGGGAACGAGCACAGATACGCAGTATTTT.

This clone was counted a single time. The same CDR3 arises from other DNA sequences in this sample as well. The V call is TRBV30, the J call TRBJ1-2; D is perhaps TRBD1 (6 bases). This CDR3 has 13 residues. The V end was cut by 3 bases, the J end by 4 bases, with 12 bases between. Germline V gives CDR1 GTSNPN, CDR2 SVGIG (reference sequence). As DNA, the CDR3 is TGTGCCTGGAGCCTAGGGGGAAGCTATGGCTACACCTTC. Its protein product is CAWSLGGSYGYTF.

The rearrangement joins TRBV15 to TRBJ2-5; D is unclear. Deletions cut 0 bases from V and 4 bases from J, with 9 bases between. The germline V gene encodes CDR1 LNHNV and CDR2 YYDKDF (reference sequence). CDR3 length equals 14 residues. The CDR3 DNA is TGTGCCACCAGCAGAGATCACGTTGGAGAGACCCAGTACTTC. Its translation: CATSRDHVGETQYF.

V usage is TRBV4-1 and J usage is TRBJ2-3; 8 bases align to TRBD1. The trim removed 2 bases at V and 4 bases at J, leaving 2 bases unmatched. The CDR3 has 14 residues. CDR1 and CDR2 from the germline V gene are MGHRA and YSYEKL. CDR3 bases: TGCGCCAGCAGCCAACTACAGGGGGCAGATACGCAGTATTTT. Amino acids: CASSQLQGADTQYF.

A single count supports this clone. The junction does not match germline at one end; this may be a read error. Other DNA sequences in this sample translate to the same CDR3. CDR3 sequence: CASSLAGGYNEQFF. The CDR3 DNA sequence: TGTGCCAGCAGTTTAGCGGGGGGGTACAATGAGCAGTTCTTC. V gene TRBV7-2 combines with J gene TRBJ2-1; TRBD2 matches 11 bases. Germline CDR1 SGHTA, CDR2 FQGNSA. CDR3 length: 14 residues. Looking up the rest from reference TRBV7-2 and TRBJ2-1 gives the full variable domain: GAGVSQSPSNKVTEKGKDVELRCDPISGHTALYWYRQSLGQGLEFLIYFQGNSAPDKSGLPSDRFSAERTGGSVSTLTIQRTQQEDSAVYLCASSLAGGYNEQFFGPGTRLTVL.

J is TRBJ2-5 and V is TRBV5-4; no clear D gene. Germline lookup yields CDR1 SGHNT and CDR2 YYREEE (reference sequence). CDR3 length equals 14 residues. V lost 1 base and J 3 bases, leaving 10 bases between the germline ends. The chain's CDR3 is CASSLKRAEETQYF. DNA for the CDR3: TGTGCCAGCAGCTTGAAAAGGGCCGAAGAGACCCAGTACTTC.

The V and J genes are TRBV5-6 and TRBJ2-4; D is undetermined. The CDR3 sequence is 15 residues long. CDR1 is SGHDT and CDR2 is YYEEEE in the germline V gene. The V end was cut by 5 bases, the J end by 1 base, with 13 bases between. The CDR3 DNA reads as TGTGCCAGCAGTCGGACCCACGTCGCCAAAAACATTCAGTACTTC. Translation gives CASSRTHVAKNIQYF. Drawing the rest from reference TRBV5-6 and TRBJ2-4, the complete variable domain is DAGVTQSPTHLIKTRGQQVTLRCSPKSGHDTVSWYQQALGQGPQFIFQYYEEEERQRGNFPDRFSGHQFPNYSSELNVNALLLGDSALYLCASSRTHVAKNIQYFGAGTRLSVL.

The chain employs TRBV30 and TRBJ1-3; D perhaps matches TRBD1 (5 bases). CDR1 GTSNPN and CDR2 SVGIG come from the germline V gene (reference sequence). This CDR3 contains 15 residues. Trimming took 3 bases from V and 7 from J, leaving 19 bases between them. This CDR3 is CAWRVLGRKGNTIYF. The DNA for the CDR3 is TGTGCCTGGAGGGTCCTCGGACGGAAGGGGAACACCATATATTTT.

This CDR3 is CASSGTARNQPQHF. The CDR3 region has the DNA TGTGCCAGCAGTGGGACGGCTCGCAATCAGCCCCAGCATTTT. The chain uses TRBV28 and TRBJ1-5, with D perhaps matching TRBD1 (5 bases). The CDR3 runs to 14 residues. CDR1 is MDHEN, CDR2 SYDVKM, per germline. V lost 5 bases and J lost 2, with 10 bases in between.

The chain uses TRBV27 and TRBJ1-5; no reliable D call. The germline gives CDR1 MNHEY, CDR2 SMNVEV (reference sequence). The CDR3 covers 15 residues. V gave up 2 bases and J gave up 0 bases, with 8 bases separating them. CDR3 DNA sequence: TGTGCCAGCAGTTTAATCGGGTTTAGCAATCAGCCCCAGCATTTT. It is translated as CASSLIGFSNQPQHF.

This rearrangement joins TRBV4-1 to TRBJ2-1; the match to TRBD2 covers 16 bases. The CDR3 runs 22 residues. Germline V lookup: CDR1 MGHRA, CDR2 YSYEKL. Trimming took 4 bases from V and 2 from J; bases not matched to a gene: 17. For the CDR3, the DNA is TGCGCCAGCAGCCGGACTATTCAAGGCGGGACTAGCGGGAGGGCCGCCTACAATGAGCAGTTCTTC. Amino acid sequence: CASSRTIQGGTSGRAAYNEQFF.

This clone appeared once. This chain links TRBV6-6 with TRBJ2-5, with 12 bases identical to TRBD1. Germline values: CDR1 MNHNY, CDR2 SVGAGI (reference sequence). The CDR3 sequence is 15 residues long. V was pared by 6 bases and J by 4 bases, with 6 bases of the junction left unmatched. The CDR3 region has the DNA TGTGCCAGCAGACCGGGACAGGGGGCTTCAGAGACCCAGTACTTC. This gives the protein CASRPGQGASETQYF.

The chain recombines TRBV6-6 with TRBJ1-6, with 9 bases that match TRBD1. The germline V gene encodes CDR1 MNHNY and CDR2 SVGAGI (reference sequence). With 0 bases clipped from V and 10 bases from J, the junction kept 4 bases outside the gene matches. CDR3 length: 15 amino acids. CDR3 residues: CASSYSGQGRSPLHF. Here the CDR3 DNA reads TGTGCCAGCAGTTACTCGGGACAGGGAAGATCACCCCTCCACTTT.

This clone has a single count. This chain joins TRBV7-9 and TRBJ1-1; D is perhaps TRBD1 (5 bases). V was trimmed by 4 bases and J by 4 bases, leaving 13 bases between them. Germline V CDR1 and CDR2: SEHNR, FQNEAQ (reference sequence). This CDR3 has 14 residues. The CDR3 region has the DNA TGTGCCAGCAGCTCGGGACGGTCGGCCACTGAAGCTTTCTTT. Translated: CASSSGRSATEAFF.

The rearrangement links TRBV27 to TRBJ2-2, with TRBD2 as a possible D gene (5 bases). In germline, CDR1 is MNHEY, CDR2 SMNVEV (reference sequence). This CDR3 is built from 17 residues. V was shortened by 6 bases and J by 2 bases, with 19 bases between the two germline ends. In nucleotides, the CDR3 is TGTGCCAGCAGGAGAACGGGCCCGGGGATTAACACCGGGGAGCTGTTTTTT. Amino acid sequence: CASRRTGPGINTGELFF.

The chain combines TRBV4-1 with TRBJ2-3, with 10 nucleotides matching TRBD1. Germline V CDR1 and CDR2: MGHRA, YSYEKL. Trimming cost V 5 bases and J 4 bases; bases outside gene matches: 9. The CDR3 is made up of 16 amino acids. The DNA of the CDR3 is TGCGCCAGCAGCTCTCGGACAGGGGGGCCCGCAGATACGCAGTATTTT. Residues: CASSSRTGGPADTQYF.